This entry concerns a single T cell receptor (beta chain). Source study methods: Amplification of reference gene primers provided the estimated nucleated cell counts. TCRdb's table, derived via immunoSEQ multiplex PCR, lists solely in-frame clones and lacks some. V, J and clone size derive from that table, while D and trimming were established from the DNA sequence. This table holds about 150,000 clones, about 84% found once. These data originate in a study of blood T cell repertoires in COVID-19. Looking at the study overall: Whether acute or convalescent, the COVID-19 samples came from the United States, Italy and Spain. From T cells, B-cell-depleted T cells, or PBMCs came the material, which was cDNA or gDNA.

This TCR was sampled from a woman aged 50 to 60 with acute or convalescent COVID-19. Sequenced: peripheral blood.

CDR3 bases: TGTGCCAGCGGGATGATCCCTAGCGGGGGGGCCCATGAGCAGTTCTTC. Protein: CASGMIPSGGAHEQFF. This rearrangement joins TRBV4-2 to TRBJ2-1; TRBD2 matches 12 bases. Per germline, CDR1 LGHNA and CDR2 YNFKEQ. CDR3 length: 16 amino acids. The J segment lost 8 bases and the V segment lost 8 bases, leaving 13 bases of the junction unmatched.